These T cell receptor beta chains were read from a single sample in a study of blood T cell repertoires in COVID-19. Clones were read by immunoSEQ multiplex PCR, and TCRdb kept only the in-frame ones, dropping some. Counted here are roughly 150,000 clones, about 87% occurring once; the ten biggest clones make up about 2.5%. The specimen sequenced was peripheral blood. The source is a woman aged 80 or over with COVID-19, enrolled during active disease. CDR3s include the opening cysteine and the closing phenylalanine or tryptophan. The D gene is left open where the match is weak. Clone size, where shown, is once, few, many, or a class for clones that have expanded.

size: -
V: TRBV6-2/TRBV6-3
D: -
J: TRBJ2-6
DNA: TGTGCCAGCAGTCCCGACAGGTCTATCTCTGGGGCCAACGTCCTGACTTTC
CDR3: CASSPDRSISGANVLTF

size: -
V: TRBV6-5
D: -
J: TRBJ1-1
DNA: TGTGCCAGCAGTTACTCGGAGCAGAACACTGAAGCTTTCTTT
CDR3: CASSYSEQNTEAFF

size: -
V: TRBV7-7
D: -
J: TRBJ2-5
DNA: TGTGCTAGCAGCTCTGCTGGGGGCGGGGAGACCCAGTACTTC
CDR3: CASSSAGGGETQYF

size: -
V: TRBV19
D: TRBD1
J: TRBJ1-6
DNA: TGTGCCAGTAGCCCACAGGGGGCTGGTTCACCCCTCCACTTT
CDR3: CASSPQGAGSPLHF

size: many
V: TRBV19
D: -
J: TRBJ2-4
DNA: TGTGCCAGTAGTATAGGGACAGTTGGCAACATTCAGTACTTC
CDR3: CASSIGTVGNIQYF

size: -
V: TRBV19
D: -
J: TRBJ1-5
DNA: TGTGCCAGTAGCTCGACAAGGGGCAGTCAGCCCCAGCATTTT
CDR3: CASSSTRGSQPQHF

size: -
V: TRBV28
D: -
J: TRBJ1-2
DNA: TGTGCCAGCAGTCTCCAGCAGGGCTATGGCTACACCTTC
CDR3: CASSLQQGYGYTF

size: -
V: TRBV3-1/TRBV3-2
D: TRBD1
J: TRBJ1-2
DNA: TGTGCCAGCAGCCAAGGGGACAGACGAGGCTACACCTTC
CDR3: CASSQGDRRGYTF

size: -
V: TRBV20-1
D: TRBD1
J: TRBJ2-5
DNA: TGCAGTGCTAGTGTTGGGACAGCTAAGCAAGAGACCCAGTACTTC
CDR3: CSASVGTAKQETQYF

size: -
V: TRBV27
D: -
J: TRBJ2-7
DNA: TGTGCCAGCAGAGGGACTTCTGGCCTCTACGAGCAGTACTTC
CDR3: CASRGTSGLYEQYF

size: many
V: TRBV9
D: -
J: TRBJ1-2
DNA: TGTGCCAGCAGCCCAACAGGAAAAACTTACTATGGCTACACCTTC
CDR3: CASSPTGKTYYGYTF

size: -
V: TRBV19
D: -
J: TRBJ1-3
DNA: TGTGCCAGTAGTCCCGGACACTCTGGAAACACCATATATTTT
CDR3: CASSPGHSGNTIYF

size: -
V: TRBV12-5
D: -
J: TRBJ1-1
DNA: TGTGCTAGTGGTCTGGACATGAACACTGAAGCTTTCTTT
CDR3: CASGLDMNTEAFF

size: -
V: TRBV5-5
D: TRBD1
J: TRBJ2-7
DNA: TGTGCCAGCAGCTCGGATGGTCGGACAGGGGTGTGGAAGCAGTACTTC
CDR3: CASSSDGRTGVWKQYF

size: -
V: TRBV19
D: TRBD1
J: TRBJ1-1
DNA: TGTGCCAGTAGTATCCAGGGGGCTTTTAACACTGAAGCTTTCTTT
CDR3: CASSIQGAFNTEAFF

size: -
V: TRBV5-1
D: TRBD1
J: TRBJ2-7
DNA: TGCGCCAGCAACCCGGGCGGGACAGGGCCCTCGGAGCAGTACTTC
CDR3: CASNPGGTGPSEQYF

size: -
V: TRBV9
D: TRBD2
J: TRBJ2-7
DNA: TGTGCCAGCAGCGTAGAAGGCGGGGGGACCTACGAGCAGTACTTC
CDR3: CASSVEGGGTYEQYF

size: -
V: TRBV7-3
D: -
J: TRBJ1-1
DNA: TGTGCCAGCAGCTTATCTGGGGCTACCCAGAACACTGAAGCTTTCTTT
CDR3: CASSLSGATQNTEAFF

size: once
V: TRBV7-2
D: TRBD1
J: TRBJ2-7
DNA: TGTGCCAGCAGCTTAGGGGGACAGGATTACTACGAGCAGTACTTC
CDR3: CASSLGGQDYYEQYF

size: -
V: TRBV3-1/TRBV3-2
D: TRBD2
J: TRBJ2-1
DNA: TGTGCCAGCAGCCCGACTAGCGGGAGCTACAATGAGCAGTTCTTC
CDR3: CASSPTSGSYNEQFF

size: few
V: TRBV6-2/TRBV6-3
D: -
J: TRBJ1-1
DNA: TGTGCCAGCAGTACCCCCCGCAGGGGACACACTGAAGCTTTCTTT
CDR3: CASSTPRRGHTEAFF

size: -
V: TRBV9
D: -
J: TRBJ2-5
DNA: TGTGCCAGCAGCGCCACCAACAGGCGGCAAGAGACCCAGTACTTC
CDR3: CASSATNRRQETQYF

size: -
V: TRBV28
D: -
J: TRBJ1-1
DNA: TGTGCCAGCAGTTTACTCGGGTTCGCCGCTTTCTTT
CDR3: CASSLLGFAAFF

size: many
V: TRBV11-3
D: -
J: TRBJ2-2
DNA: TGTGCCAGCAGCCCTAGGACTTCCAACACCGGGGAGCTGTTTTTT
CDR3: CASSPRTSNTGELFF

size: few
V: TRBV11-2
D: -
J: TRBJ1-1
DNA: TGTGCCAGCAGCTTAGTTGGGGGGGTGAACACTGAAGCTTTCTTT
CDR3: CASSLVGGVNTEAFF

size: -
V: TRBV6-5
D: -
J: TRBJ2-7
DNA: TGTGCCAGCGGACAGAGTCGGCAGTACTTC
CDR3: CASGQSRQYF

size: -
V: TRBV5-1
D: TRBD1
J: TRBJ1-1
DNA: TGCGCCAGCAGCTTCCAGGGGGTTGACACTGAAGCTTTCTTT
CDR3: CASSFQGVDTEAFF

size: -
V: TRBV28
D: -
J: TRBJ2-7
DNA: TGTGCCAGCAGTCCTCCAGGGGCAAGCTCCTACGAGCAGTACTTC
CDR3: CASSPPGASSYEQYF

size: -
V: TRBV7-3
D: TRBD2
J: TRBJ2-1
DNA: TGTGCCAGCAGCGCAAGCGGGGCGGGGGGCAGTGAGCAGTTCTTC
CDR3: CASSASGAGGSEQFF

size: -
V: TRBV3-1/TRBV3-2
D: -
J: TRBJ2-7
DNA: TGTGCCAGCAGCCAAGTTCGAGACTCCTACGAGCAGTACTTC
CDR3: CASSQVRDSYEQYF

size: few
V: TRBV7-6
D: -
J: TRBJ2-2
DNA: TGTGCCAGCAGCCCAGGGGCCGGGGAGCTGTTTTTT
CDR3: CASSPGAGELFF

size: -
V: TRBV5-4
D: TRBD1
J: TRBJ2-3
DNA: TGTGCCAGCAGCCGTTCCGGGGACAGGACCACAGATACGCAGTATTTT
CDR3: CASSRSGDRTTDTQYF

size: -
V: TRBV29-1
D: TRBD2
J: TRBJ2-3
DNA: TGCAGCGTTAGGCGGGAGGGCGTTACAGATACGCAGTATTTT
CDR3: CSVRREGVTDTQYF

size: -
V: TRBV4-3
D: TRBD1
J: TRBJ1-5
DNA: TGCGCCAGCAGCCAATCCGGACAGGGGGGACAGCCCCAGCATTTT
CDR3: CASSQSGQGGQPQHF

size: -
V: TRBV5-4
D: -
J: TRBJ1-1
DNA: TGTGCCAGCAGCGCCTTGGAGGTTCCGAACACTGAAGCTTTCTTT
CDR3: CASSALEVPNTEAFF

size: -
V: TRBV4-1
D: TRBD1
J: TRBJ1-3
DNA: TGCGCCAGCAGCCAAGTAATAACCGGGACAGAGGGGAACACCATATATTTT
CDR3: CASSQVITGTEGNTIYF

size: -
V: TRBV6-5
D: -
J: TRBJ2-5
DNA: TGTGCCAGTGGCGGTGAGACCCAGTACTTC
CDR3: CASGGETQYF